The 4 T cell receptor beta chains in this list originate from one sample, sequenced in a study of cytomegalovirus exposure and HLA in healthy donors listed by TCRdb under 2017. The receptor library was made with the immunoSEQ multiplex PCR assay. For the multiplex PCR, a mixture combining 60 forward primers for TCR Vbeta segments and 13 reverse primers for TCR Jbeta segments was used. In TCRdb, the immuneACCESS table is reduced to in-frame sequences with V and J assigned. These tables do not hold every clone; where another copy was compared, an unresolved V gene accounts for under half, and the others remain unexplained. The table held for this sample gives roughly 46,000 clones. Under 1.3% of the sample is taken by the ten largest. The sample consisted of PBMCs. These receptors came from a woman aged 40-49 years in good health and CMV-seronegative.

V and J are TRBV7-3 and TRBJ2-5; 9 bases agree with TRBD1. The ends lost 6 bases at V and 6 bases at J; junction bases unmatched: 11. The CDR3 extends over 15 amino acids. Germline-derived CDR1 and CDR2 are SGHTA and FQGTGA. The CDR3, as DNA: TGTGCCAGCAGTCCACCGGGACAGGGTGGGCAGACCCAGTACTTC. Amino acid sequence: CASSPPGQGGQTQYF.

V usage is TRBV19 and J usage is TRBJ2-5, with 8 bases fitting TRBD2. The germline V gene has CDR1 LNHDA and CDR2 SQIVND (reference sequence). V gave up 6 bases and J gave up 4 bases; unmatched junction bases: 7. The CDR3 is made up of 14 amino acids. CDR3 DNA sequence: TGTGCCAGTAGGTTAGCGGGGCCAGGAGAGACCCAGTACTTC. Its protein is CASRLAGPGETQYF.

The CDR3 is CASSGGEQEGTSGRDTGELFF. The CDR3 DNA sequence: TGTGCCAGCAGCGGGGGCGAGCAGGAGGGGACTAGCGGGAGAGACACCGGGGAGCTGTTTTTT. The V and J genes are TRBV9 and TRBJ2-2; TRBD2 agrees at 14 bases. The V segment lost 3 bases and the J segment 3 bases; nucleotides outside the gene matches: 16. CDR1 and CDR2 from the germline V gene are SGDLS and YYNGEE. The CDR3 loop spans 21 amino acids.

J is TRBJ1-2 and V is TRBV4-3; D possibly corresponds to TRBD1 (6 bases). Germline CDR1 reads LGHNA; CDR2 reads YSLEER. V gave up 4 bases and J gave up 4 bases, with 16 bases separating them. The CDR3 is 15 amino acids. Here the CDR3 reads CASSPGRGKAYGYTF. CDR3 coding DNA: TGCGCCAGCAGCCCGGGCAGGGGAAAAGCCTATGGCTACACCTTC.